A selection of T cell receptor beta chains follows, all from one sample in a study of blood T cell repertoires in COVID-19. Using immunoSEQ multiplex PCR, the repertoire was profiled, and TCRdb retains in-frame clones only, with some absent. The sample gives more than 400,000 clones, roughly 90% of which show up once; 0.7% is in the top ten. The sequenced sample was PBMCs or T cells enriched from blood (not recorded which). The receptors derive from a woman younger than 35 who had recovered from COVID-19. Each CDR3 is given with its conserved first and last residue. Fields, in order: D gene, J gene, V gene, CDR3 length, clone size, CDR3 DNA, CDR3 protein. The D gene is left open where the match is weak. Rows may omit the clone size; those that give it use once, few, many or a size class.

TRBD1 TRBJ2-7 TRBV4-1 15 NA TGCGCCAGCAGCCAAGCGGGGAAGGGGGCCGGCGAGCAGTACTTC CASSQAGKGAGEQYF
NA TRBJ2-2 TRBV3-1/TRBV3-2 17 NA TGTGCCAGCAGCCAGTGGCCTGGGGGGAGTGACACCGGGGAGCTGTTTTTT CASSQWPGGSDTGELFF
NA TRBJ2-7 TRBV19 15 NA TGTGCCAGTAGTGCTCCGGGACACCTCTCCTACGAGCAGTACTTC CASSAPGHLSYEQYF
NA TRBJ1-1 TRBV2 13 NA TGTGCCACCAAGTTAACAGAGAACACTGAAGCTTTCTTT CATKLTENTEAFF
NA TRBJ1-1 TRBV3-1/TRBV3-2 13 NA TGTGCCAGCAGCCAAAAACTCTTTGGTGAAGCTTTCTTT CASSQKLFGEAFF
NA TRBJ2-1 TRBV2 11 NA TGTGCCAGCCGGAGATACAATGAGCAGTTCTTC CASRRYNEQFF
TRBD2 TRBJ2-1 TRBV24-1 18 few TGTGCCACCAGTGACTCCGCAACCGCCGGCGGGGGATACAATGAGCAGTTCTTC CATSDSATAGGGYNEQFF
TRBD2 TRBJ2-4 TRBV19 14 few TGTGCCAGTAGTATACGGGGGGACAAAAACATTCAGTACTTC CASSIRGDKNIQYF
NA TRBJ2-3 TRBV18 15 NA TGTGCCAGCTCCCGTTACCAGGAATTCACAGATACGCAGTATTTT CASSRYQEFTDTQYF
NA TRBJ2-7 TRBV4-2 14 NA TGTGCCAGCAGCCAAGACCTCGGGACCTACGAGCAGTACTTC CASSQDLGTYEQYF
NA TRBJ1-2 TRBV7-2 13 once TGTGCCAGCAGCTACCAACAGGAAGGTGGCTACACCTTC CASSYQQEGGYTF
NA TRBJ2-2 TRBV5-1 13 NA TGCGCCAGCAGCGGCAGGGACACCGGGGAGCTGTTTTTT CASSGRDTGELFF
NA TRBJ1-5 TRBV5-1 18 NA TGCGCCAGCAGTCACTCCCCCTCTGAGTCCGGGAACAATCAGCCCCAGCATTTT CASSHSPSESGNNQPQHF
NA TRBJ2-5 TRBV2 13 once TGTGCCAGCAGTAGGAGGGTGAGAGAGACCCAGTACTTC CASSRRVRETQYF
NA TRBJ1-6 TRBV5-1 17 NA TGCGCCAGCAGCCCCCGGGGAGGGAGCTCCTATAATTCACCCCTCCACTTT CASSPRGGSSYNSPLHF
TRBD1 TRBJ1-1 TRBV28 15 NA TGTGCCAGCAGTGCGACAGGGGGACCGAACACTGAAGCTTTCTTT CASSATGGPNTEAFF
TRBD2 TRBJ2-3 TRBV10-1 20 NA TGCGCCAGCAGTGATCTACCGGGACTAGCGGGGGCCAGCCGCACAGATACGCAGTATTTT CASSDLPGLAGASRTDTQYF
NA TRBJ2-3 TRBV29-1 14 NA TGCAGCGTTGCCCCGGGGGAAGGGACAGATACGCAGTATTTT CSVAPGEGTDTQYF
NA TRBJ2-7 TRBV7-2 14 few TGTGCCAGCAGCTTAGTAGCGACCTCGGGGGAGCAGTACTTC CASSLVATSGEQYF
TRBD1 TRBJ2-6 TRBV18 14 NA TGTGCCAGCTCACCCCCTGGACAGGGCGGAGTCCTGACTTTC CASSPPGQGGVLTF
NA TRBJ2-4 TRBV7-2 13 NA TGTGCCAGCAGCTTAAGAGGGACTAACATTCAGTACTTC CASSLRGTNIQYF
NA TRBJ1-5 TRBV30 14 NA TGTGCCTGGAGGGGGTCAGGGGACGGACAGCCCCAGCATTTT CAWRGSGDGQPQHF
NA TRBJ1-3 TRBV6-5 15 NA TGTGCCACCGGGCGGGACCTCAATGGTGGAAACACCATATATTTT CATGRDLNGGNTIYF
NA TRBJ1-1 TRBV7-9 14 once TGTGCCAGCAGCCCGGGATCAGGGGCTGGGGAAGCTTTCTTT CASSPGSGAGEAFF
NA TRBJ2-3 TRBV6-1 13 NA TGTGCCAGCAGTGAAGTCCTCCGAGATACGCAGTATTTT CASSEVLRDTQYF
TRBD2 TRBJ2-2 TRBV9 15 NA TGTGCCAGCAGCGTAGGAGCCGGGGGGGCCGGGGAGCTGTTTTTT CASSVGAGGAGELFF
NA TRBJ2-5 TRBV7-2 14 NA TGTGCCAGCAGACGAGACCGGGGTCAAGAGACCCAGTACTTC CASRRDRGQETQYF
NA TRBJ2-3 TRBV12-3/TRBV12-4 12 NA TGTGCCAGCAGGGGCTTAAAAAGAACGCAGTATTTT CASRGLKRTQYF
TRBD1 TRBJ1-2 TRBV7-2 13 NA TGTGCCAGCAGCCCTGGGACAGACTATGGCTACACCTTC CASSPGTDYGYTF
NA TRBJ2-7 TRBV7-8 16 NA TGTGCCAGCAGCCCCTCTCCCGAGGGTGACCCCTACGAGCAGTACTTC CASSPSPEGDPYEQYF
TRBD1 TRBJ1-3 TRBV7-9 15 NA TGTGCCAGCAGCGTGGGGACAGTTTCTGGAAACACCATATATTTT CASSVGTVSGNTIYF
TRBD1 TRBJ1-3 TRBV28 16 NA TGTGCCAGCAGCCCGGGACAGGCTTTCTCTGGAAACACCATATATTTT CASSPGQAFSGNTIYF
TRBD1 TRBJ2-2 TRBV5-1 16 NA TGCGCCAGCAGCCCTGGGACAGGGTCGAACACCGGGGAGCTGTTTTTT CASSPGTGSNTGELFF
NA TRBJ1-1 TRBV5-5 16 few TGTGCCAGCATTCCCTGGTCGGGGGTCCCGGATACTGAAGCTTTCTTT CASIPWSGVPDTEAFF
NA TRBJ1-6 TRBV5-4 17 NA TGTGCCAGCAGCTCGGGGGGAAAAGGGCCAGGAGGGTCACCCCTCCACTTT CASSSGGKGPGGSPLHF
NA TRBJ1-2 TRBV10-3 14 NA TGTGCCATCAGTGAGTCAGGGACAAGCTATGGCTACACCTTC CAISESGTSYGYTF
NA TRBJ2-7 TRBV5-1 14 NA TGCGCCAGCAGCTTGGCCCAGACTACCTACGAGCAGTACTTC CASSLAQTTYEQYF
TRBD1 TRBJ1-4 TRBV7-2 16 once TGTGCCAGCAGCTTACGAGGGGGCAGGTCTAATGAAAAACTGTTTTTT CASSLRGGRSNEKLFF
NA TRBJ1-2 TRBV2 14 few TGTGCCAGCAGTGAAAGGGCGGGCGTTGATGGCTACACCTTC CASSERAGVDGYTF
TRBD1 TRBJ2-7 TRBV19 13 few TGTGCCAGTAGTATGCAGGGGGACTACGAGCAGTACTTC CASSMQGDYEQYF
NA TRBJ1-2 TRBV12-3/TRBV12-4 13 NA TGTGCCAGCAGTTTAGGGACAGAAGGTCGCTACACCTTC CASSLGTEGRYTF
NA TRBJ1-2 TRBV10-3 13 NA TGTGCCATAAACAATAGCGGGCTGTCAGGCTACACCTTC CAINNSGLSGYTF
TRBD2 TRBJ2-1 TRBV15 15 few TGTGCCACCAGCAGAGAGCGGGGGTACTACAATGAGCAGTTCTTC CATSRERGYYNEQFF
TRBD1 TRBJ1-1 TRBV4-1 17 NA TGCGCCAGCAGCCAAGAAAACAGGGGGGGTTCGGACACTGAAGCTTTCTTT CASSQENRGGSDTEAFF
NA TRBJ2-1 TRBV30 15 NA TGTGCCTGGAGTCCGGGCAGGGGCGTACAATATGAGCAGTTCTTC CAWSPGRGVQYEQFF
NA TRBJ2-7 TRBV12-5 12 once TGTGCTAGTGGTTTGCCGTCCTACGAGCAGTACTTC CASGLPSYEQYF
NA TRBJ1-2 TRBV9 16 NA TGTGCCAGCAGCCCCCAAGAGGGCCCGTTTCTCTATGGCTACACCTTC CASSPQEGPFLYGYTF
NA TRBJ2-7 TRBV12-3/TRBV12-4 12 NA TGTGCCAGCAGTTTTGGGGGACTCGAGCAGTACTTC CASSFGGLEQYF
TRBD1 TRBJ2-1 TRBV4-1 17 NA TGCGCCAGCAGTAAAGCGTCCGACAGGGGGCTATACAATGAGCAGTTCTTC CASSKASDRGLYNEQFF
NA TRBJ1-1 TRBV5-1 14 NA TGCGCCAGCCGAGAGGGCCCCGGAGGCACTGAAGCTTTCTTT CASREGPGGTEAFF
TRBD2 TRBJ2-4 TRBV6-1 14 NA TGTGCCGGATCGGCGGGCGCCGGGGGGAGCATTCAGTACTTC CAGSAGAGGSIQYF
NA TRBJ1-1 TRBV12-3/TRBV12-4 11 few TGTGCCAGCAGTGGCGGGACTGAAGCTTTCTTT CASSGGTEAFF
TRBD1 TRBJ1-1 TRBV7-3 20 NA TGTGCCAGCAGCTTAAAGGGATCTCGTCAGGGGGAGTTACGTGCCACTGAAGCTTTCTTT CASSLKGSRQGELRATEAFF
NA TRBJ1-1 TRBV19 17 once TGTGCCAGTATCGCCGGATGGGGCCCCGCGAGGAACACTGAAGCTTTCTTT CASIAGWGPARNTEAFF